This entry lists 11 T cell receptor beta chains sequenced from one sample in a study of T cells after yellow fever vaccination. TCRdb passed the 5' RACE reads through MiXCR, listing each CDR3 protein once. The sample lists 600,000 to 750,000 distinct CDR3 sequences; over 9% were seen once. Sequenced here: PBMCs, sampled on the day of the yellow fever booster vaccination. Receptors originate from a man in his thirties or forties who received the YFV17D yellow fever vaccine.

The rearrangement links TRBV3-1 to TRBJ2-1; maybe TRBD2 (5 bases). Trimming took 2 bases from V and 9 from J, leaving 8 bases between them. The length of the CDR3 is 12 residues. Germline CDR1 reads LGHDT; CDR2 reads YNNKEL (reference sequence). The CDR3 bases are TGTGCCAGCAGCCAATACGGAGGTGAGCAGTTCTTC. This translates into CASSQYGGEQFF.

The V call is TRBV20-1, the J call TRBJ2-1, with 8 bases that match TRBD2. Germline values: CDR1 DFQATT, CDR2 SNEGSKA (reference sequence). The J segment lost 8 bases and the V segment lost 3 bases, leaving 15 bases of the junction unmatched. The CDR3 has 16 residues. The CDR3 DNA sequence: TGCAGTGCTAGGGCCCTAGAGCGGGAGATTAATGATGAGCAGTTCTTC. This codes for CSARALEREINDEQFF.

The gene calls are TRBV7-8 and TRBJ2-5; D is unresolved. The CDR3 sequence is 13 residues long. Looked up from germline, CDR1 is SGHVS and CDR2 is FQNEAQ. With 3 bases removed from V and 0 bases from J, the gap between germline ends came to 5 bases. CDR3 in amino acids: CASSLYHQETQYF. For the CDR3, the DNA is TGTGCCAGCAGCTTGTATCACCAAGAGACCCAGTACTTC.

This clonotype was picked up many times. In nucleotides, the CDR3 is TGTGCCAGCAGCCTGGGGGCGGGGTTCTACGAGCAGTACTTC. Protein sequence: CASSLGAGFYEQYF. This chain links TRBV7-2 with TRBJ2-7, with D perhaps being TRBD1 or TRBD2 (6 bases each). Trimming stripped 5 bases from V and 3 bases from J, with 14 bases between. The CDR3 runs 14 residues. CDR1 and CDR2 (germline): SGHTA, FQGNSA.

The chain carries TRBV2 and TRBJ2-6; D is unclear. CDR1 and CDR2 (germline): SNHLY, FYNNEI. The length of the CDR3 is 14 residues. V lost 7 bases and J lost 0, with 7 bases in between. The CDR3 DNA sequence: TGTGCCAGCAAAAGGATCTCTGGGGCCAACGTCCTGACTTTC. Protein: CASKRISGANVLTF.

The V call is TRBV4-2, the J call TRBJ2-5, with 7 bases that match TRBD2. This CDR3 has 19 residues. After removal of 0 bases from V and 4 bases from J, the junction contained 17 bases not matched to a gene. Germline loops: CDR1 LGHNA, CDR2 YNFKEQ. The CDR3 DNA follows: TGTGCCAGCAGCCAAGACCCCCCGGGGAGGGGAGCTATGGGAGAGACCCAGTACTTC. Translation gives CASSQDPPGRGAMGETQYF.

The chain combines TRBV19 with TRBJ2-2; D unresolved. Germline CDR1 reads LNHDA; CDR2 reads SQIVND (reference sequence). This CDR3 has 12 residues. With 8 bases removed from V and 8 bases from J, the gap between germline ends came to 12 bases. The CDR3 is CASGPLKGELFF. In nucleotides, the CDR3 is TGTGCCAGTGGTCCACTAAAGGGGGAGCTGTTTTTT.

This clonotype has only a few counts. This CDR3 is CSARDPDLGYEQYF. The CDR3 region has the DNA TGCAGTGCTCGGGACCCAGATCTGGGCTACGAGCAGTACTTC. The J gene is TRBJ2-7, the V gene TRBV20-1, with D perhaps being TRBD1 or TRBD2 (5 bases each). There are 14 residues in the CDR3. Per the germline V gene, CDR1 is DFQATT and CDR2 is SNEGSKA (reference sequence). V was clipped by 5 bases and J by 3 bases, with 17 bases between them.

The CDR3 loop is CASSLNSGHEQFF. CDR3 DNA sequence: TGTGCCAGCAGCCTCAATAGCGGGCATGAGCAGTTCTTC. The V call is TRBV11-3, the J call TRBJ2-1; 7 bases map to TRBD2. Germline V gives CDR1 SGHNT, CDR2 YENEEA. Trimming took 5 bases from V and 8 from J; bases not matched to a gene: 6. The CDR3 has 13 amino acids. The whole variable domain, remainder taken from reference TRBV11-3 and TRBJ2-1, is EAGVVQSPRYKIIEKKQPVAFWCNPISGHNTLYWYLQNLGQGPELLIRYENEEAVDDSQLPKDRFSAERLKGVDSTLKIQPAELGDSAVYLCASSLNSGHEQFFGPGTRLTVL.

This chain joins TRBV21-1 and TRBJ1-1; TRBD1 is the table's D call and was not checked against the DNA. TRBV21-1 is tagged as a pseudogene. There are 15 residues in the CDR3. CDR3 amino acids: CASSPLGGMNTEAFF. The CDR3 DNA sequence: TGTGCCAGCAGCCCGCTGGGGGGAATGAACACTGAAGCTTTCTTT.

In its sample, this clonotype was seen a few times. The chain couples TRBV29-1 to TRBJ2-1; TRBD1 matches at 7 bases. V shed 7 bases and J 7 bases; nucleotides not matched to a gene: 7. Per germline, CDR1 SQVTM and CDR2 ANQGSEA. The CDR3 length is 12 residues. The CDR3: CSATGVRNEQFF. Written as DNA, the CDR3 is TGCAGCGCAACAGGGGTTAGGAATGAGCAGTTCTTC.